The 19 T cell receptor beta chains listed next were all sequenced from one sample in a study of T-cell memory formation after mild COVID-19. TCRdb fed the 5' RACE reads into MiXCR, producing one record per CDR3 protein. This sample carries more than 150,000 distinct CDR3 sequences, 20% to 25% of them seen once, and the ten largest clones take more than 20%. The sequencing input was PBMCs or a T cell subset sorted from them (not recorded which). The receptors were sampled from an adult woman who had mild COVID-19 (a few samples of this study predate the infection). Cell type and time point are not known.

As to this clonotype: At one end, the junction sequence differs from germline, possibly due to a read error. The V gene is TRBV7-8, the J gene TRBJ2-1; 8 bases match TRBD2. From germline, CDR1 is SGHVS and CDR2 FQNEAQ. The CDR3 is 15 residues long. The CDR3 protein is CDSSFSGGSYNEQFF. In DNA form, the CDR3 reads TGTGACAGCAGCTTCAGCGGGGGCTCCTACAATGAGCAGTTCTTC.

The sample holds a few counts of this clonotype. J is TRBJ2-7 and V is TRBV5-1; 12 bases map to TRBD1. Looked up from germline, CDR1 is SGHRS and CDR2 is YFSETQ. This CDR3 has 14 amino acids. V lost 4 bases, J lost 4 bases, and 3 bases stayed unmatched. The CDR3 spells CASSGTGGGYEQYF. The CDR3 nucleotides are TGCGCCAGCAGCGGGACAGGGGGCGGTTACGAGCAGTACTTC.

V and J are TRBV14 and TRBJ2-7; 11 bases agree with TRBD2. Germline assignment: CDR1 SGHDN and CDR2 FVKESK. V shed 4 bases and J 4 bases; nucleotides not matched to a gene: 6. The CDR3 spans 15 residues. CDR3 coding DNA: TGTGCCAGCAGCCTCCTAGCGGGAGGTTATTACGAGCAGTACTTC. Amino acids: CASSLLAGGYYEQYF.

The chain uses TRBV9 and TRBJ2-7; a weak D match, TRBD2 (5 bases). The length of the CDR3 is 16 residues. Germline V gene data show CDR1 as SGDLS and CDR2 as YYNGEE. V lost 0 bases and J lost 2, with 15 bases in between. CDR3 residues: CASSVGGGYGTYEQYF. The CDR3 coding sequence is TGTGCCAGCAGCGTAGGAGGAGGCTACGGAACCTACGAGCAGTACTTC. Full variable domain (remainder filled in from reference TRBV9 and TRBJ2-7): DSGVTQTPKHLITATGQRVTLRCSPRSGDLSVYWYQQSLDQGLQFLIQYYNGEERAKGNILERFSAQQFPDLHSELNLSSLELGDSALYFCASSVGGGYGTYEQYFGPGTRLTVT.

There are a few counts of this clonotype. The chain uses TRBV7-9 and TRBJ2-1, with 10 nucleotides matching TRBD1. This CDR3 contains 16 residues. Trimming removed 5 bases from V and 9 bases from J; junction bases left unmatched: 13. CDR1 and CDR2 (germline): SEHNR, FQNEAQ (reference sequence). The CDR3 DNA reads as TGTGCCAGCAGCCCCCGGGACAGGGGCGTTTTCGGTGAGCAGTTCTTC. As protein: CASSPRDRGVFGEQFF.

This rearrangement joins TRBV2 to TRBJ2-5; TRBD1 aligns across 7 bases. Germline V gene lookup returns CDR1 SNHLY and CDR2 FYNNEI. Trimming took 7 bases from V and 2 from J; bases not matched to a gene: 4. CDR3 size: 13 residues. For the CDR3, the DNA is TGTGCCAGCAAGAAGGGGGCACAAGAGACCCAGTACTTC. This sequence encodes CASKKGAQETQYF. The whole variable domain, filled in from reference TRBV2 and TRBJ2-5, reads EPEVTQTPSHQVTQMGQEVILRCVPISNHLYFYWYRQILGQKVEFLVSFYNNEISEKSEIFDDQFSVERPDGSNFTLKIRSTKLEDSAMYFCASKKGAQETQYFGPGTRLLVL.

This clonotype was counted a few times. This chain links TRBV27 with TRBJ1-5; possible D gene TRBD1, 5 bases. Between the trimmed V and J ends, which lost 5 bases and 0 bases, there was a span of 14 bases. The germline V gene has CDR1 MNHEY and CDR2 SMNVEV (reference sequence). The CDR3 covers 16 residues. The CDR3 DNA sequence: TGTGCCAGCAGTCCCTACTCGGGACTTAGCAATCAGCCCCAGCATTTT. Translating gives CASSPYSGLSNQPQHF.

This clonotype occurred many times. The CDR3 bases are TGTGCCAGCTCCCGGGGGGAGACATACAATGAGCAGTTCTTC. Its protein product is CASSRGETYNEQFF. This chain uses TRBV12-3 or TRBV12-4 with TRBJ2-1, with 7 nucleotides matching TRBD2. V shed 8 bases, J shed 4 bases, and the junction held 8 bases outside the gene matches. CDR3 length equals 14 residues.

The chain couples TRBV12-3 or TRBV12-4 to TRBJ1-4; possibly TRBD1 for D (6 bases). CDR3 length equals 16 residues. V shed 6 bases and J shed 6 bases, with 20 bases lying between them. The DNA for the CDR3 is TGTGCCAGCAGCCCTATGGTCTGGGGGCCCGATGAAAAACTGTTTTTT. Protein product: CASSPMVWGPDEKLFF.

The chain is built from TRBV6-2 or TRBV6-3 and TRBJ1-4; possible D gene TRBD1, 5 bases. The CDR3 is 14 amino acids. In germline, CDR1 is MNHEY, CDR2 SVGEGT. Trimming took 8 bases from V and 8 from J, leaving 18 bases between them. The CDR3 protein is CASRTRGAREKLFF. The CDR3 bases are TGTGCCAGCCGGACCCGTGGGGCGCGGGAAAAACTGTTTTTT.

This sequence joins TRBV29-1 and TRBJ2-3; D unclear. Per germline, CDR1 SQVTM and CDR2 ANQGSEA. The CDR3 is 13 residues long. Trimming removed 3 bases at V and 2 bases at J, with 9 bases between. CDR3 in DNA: TGCAGCGTTGATTGGCCAACCACAGATACGCAGTATTTT. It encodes CSVDWPTTDTQYF.

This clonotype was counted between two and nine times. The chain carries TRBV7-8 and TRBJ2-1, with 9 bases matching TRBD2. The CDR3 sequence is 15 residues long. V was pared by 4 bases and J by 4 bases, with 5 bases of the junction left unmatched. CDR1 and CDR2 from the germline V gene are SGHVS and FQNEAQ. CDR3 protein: CASSSALAGYNEQFF. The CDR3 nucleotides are TGTGCCAGCAGCTCGGCCCTAGCGGGATACAATGAGCAGTTCTTC.

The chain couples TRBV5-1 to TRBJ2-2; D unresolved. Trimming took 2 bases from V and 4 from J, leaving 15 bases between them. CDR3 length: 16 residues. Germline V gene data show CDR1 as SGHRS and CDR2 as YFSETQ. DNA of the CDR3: TGCGCCAGCAGCTTCCGGTCCGCCACGGGCACCGGGGAGCTGTTTTTT. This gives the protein CASSFRSATGTGELFF.

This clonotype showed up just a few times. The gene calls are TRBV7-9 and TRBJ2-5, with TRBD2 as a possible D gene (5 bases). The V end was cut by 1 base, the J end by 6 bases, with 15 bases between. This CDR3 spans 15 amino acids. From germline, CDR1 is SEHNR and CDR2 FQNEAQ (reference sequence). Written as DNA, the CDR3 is TGTGCCAGCAGCTTAGGGTGGGAGAATTCGAAGACCCAGTACTTC. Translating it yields CASSLGWENSKTQYF.

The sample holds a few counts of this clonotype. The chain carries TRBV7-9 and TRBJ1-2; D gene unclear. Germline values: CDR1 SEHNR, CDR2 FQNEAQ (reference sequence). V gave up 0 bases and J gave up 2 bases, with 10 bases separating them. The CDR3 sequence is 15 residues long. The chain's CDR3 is CASSLAPAENYGYTF. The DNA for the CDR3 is TGTGCCAGCAGCTTAGCGCCGGCCGAAAACTATGGCTACACCTTC.

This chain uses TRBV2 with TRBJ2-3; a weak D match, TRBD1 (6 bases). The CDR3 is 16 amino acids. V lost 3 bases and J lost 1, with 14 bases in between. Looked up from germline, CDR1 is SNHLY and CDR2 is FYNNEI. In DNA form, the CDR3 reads TGTGCCAGCAGTGAGGGCAGGGGACCTCGCACAGATACGCAGTATTTT. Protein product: CASSEGRGPRTDTQYF.

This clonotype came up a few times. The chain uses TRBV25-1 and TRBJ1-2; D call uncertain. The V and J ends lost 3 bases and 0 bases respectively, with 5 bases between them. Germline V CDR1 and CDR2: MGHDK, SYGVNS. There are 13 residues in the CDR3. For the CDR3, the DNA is TGTGCCAGCAGTGACAGTACTAACTATGGCTACACCTTC. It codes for CASSDSTNYGYTF.

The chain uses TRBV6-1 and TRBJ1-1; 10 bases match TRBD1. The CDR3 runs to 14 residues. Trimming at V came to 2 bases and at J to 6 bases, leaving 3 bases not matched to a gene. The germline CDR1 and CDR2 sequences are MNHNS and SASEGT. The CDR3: CASSEWTGGAEAFF. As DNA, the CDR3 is TGTGCCAGCAGTGAATGGACAGGGGGGGCTGAAGCTTTCTTT.

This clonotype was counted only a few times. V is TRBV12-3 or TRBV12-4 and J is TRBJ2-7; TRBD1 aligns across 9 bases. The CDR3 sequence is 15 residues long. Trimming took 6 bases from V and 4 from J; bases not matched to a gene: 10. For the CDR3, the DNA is TGTGCCAGCAGCCCGACCGGGACAGGGTTTTACGAGCAGTACTTC. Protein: CASSPTGTGFYEQYF.